This T cell receptor (beta chain) was sequenced in a study of blood T cell repertoires in COVID-19. As for the study in general: PBMCs, B-cell-depleted T cells, or T cells were the source of the cDNA or gDNA that made up the material.

Authors' processing steps: Nucleated cell number was recorded as an estimate derived from reference gene primer amplification. Sequencing was performed with immunoSEQ multiplex PCR; in TCRdb, only in-frame clones are kept and a portion is missing. The V and J calls and clone size come from that table; D and trimming were worked out from the DNA. Of about 130,000 clones listed, 60% to 80% are singletons. The clonotype comes from a man between 60 and 75 years old with acute or convalescent COVID-19. The sample consisted of peripheral blood.

CDR3 nucleotides: TGTGCCAGCAGCCTGACGGGACTAGCGGTCGGGGAGCTGTTTTTT. This translates into CASSLTGLAVGELFF. The chain uses TRBV11-1 and TRBJ2-2; 11 positions agree with TRBD2. The CDR3 extends over 15 amino acids. The V segment lost 5 bases and the J segment 7 bases; nucleotides outside the gene matches: 6. Germline CDR1 reads SGHAT; CDR2 reads FQDESV (reference sequence).